The rows below give T cell receptor beta chains drawn from one sample of a study of cytomegalovirus exposure and HLA in healthy donors. Profiling relied on immunoSEQ multiplex PCR, and the TCRdb table lists in-frame clones only, not all of them. This table holds roughly 70,000 clones, roughly 86% found once. The sequenced material came from PBMCs. These receptors originate from a man between 18 and 35 years old in good health and CMV-seronegative. Both conserved end residues are part of each CDR3. A D gene is named only where the DNA matches it firmly. Not all rows give a size; the values are once, few, many and, for expanded clones, a class.

clone_size: -; d_call: -; j_call: TRBJ2-7; v_call: TRBV29-1; cdr3_nt: TGCAGCATCCTCTACGAGCAGTACTTC; cdr3_aa: CSILYEQYF
clone_size: -; d_call: -; j_call: TRBJ1-2; v_call: TRBV21-1; cdr3_nt: TGTGCCAGCAGCAAATCGGCGGGAGGCGACTATGGCTACACCTTC; cdr3_aa: CASSKSAGGDYGYTF
clone_size: -; d_call: -; j_call: TRBJ1-1; v_call: TRBV7-9; cdr3_nt: TGTGCCAGCAGATTAATCGGCACTGAAGCTTTCTTT; cdr3_aa: CASRLIGTEAFF
clone_size: -; d_call: TRBD1; j_call: TRBJ1-4; v_call: TRBV6-5; cdr3_nt: TGTGCCAGCAGTTCCGAGGGGGCGCATTCTGAAAAACTGTTTTTT; cdr3_aa: CASSSEGAHSEKLFF
clone_size: -; d_call: -; j_call: TRBJ2-7; v_call: TRBV28; cdr3_nt: TGTGCCAGCAGTTTATCCCCCGGACTCTCCTACGAGCAGTACTTC; cdr3_aa: CASSLSPGLSYEQYF
clone_size: -; d_call: -; j_call: TRBJ2-5; v_call: TRBV4-3; cdr3_nt: TGCGCCAGCAGCCAAGGGGAGATAGGGGGAGCGGAGACCCAGTACTTC; cdr3_aa: CASSQGEIGGAETQYF
clone_size: -; d_call: TRBD1; j_call: TRBJ2-5; v_call: TRBV11-3; cdr3_nt: TGTGCCAGCAGCCAAACCGGACAGGGTAAAGAGACCCAGTACTTC; cdr3_aa: CASSQTGQGKETQYF
clone_size: -; d_call: TRBD1; j_call: TRBJ2-7; v_call: TRBV2; cdr3_nt: TGTGCCAGCAAAGGATGGGAGACCGGGACAGGCGGGTACTTC; cdr3_aa: CASKGWETGTGGYF
clone_size: -; d_call: TRBD1; j_call: TRBJ1-2; v_call: TRBV7-9; cdr3_nt: TGTGCCAGCAGCTTAGCGGGACAGTCCAAAATTCACTATGGCTACACCTTC; cdr3_aa: CASSLAGQSKIHYGYTF
clone_size: -; d_call: TRBD1; j_call: TRBJ2-7; v_call: TRBV19; cdr3_nt: TGTGCCAGTAGTATTTCTTCAAGACAGGGACCCTACGAGCAGTACTTC; cdr3_aa: CASSISSRQGPYEQYF
clone_size: -; d_call: TRBD1; j_call: TRBJ1-1; v_call: TRBV6-5; cdr3_nt: TGTGCCAGCAGTACCCGAGGGACAGGGATCACTGAAGCTTTCTTT; cdr3_aa: CASSTRGTGITEAFF
clone_size: once; d_call: TRBD2; j_call: TRBJ2-2; v_call: TRBV5-1; cdr3_nt: TGCGCCAGCAGCCCCCTAGCGGGGGGGCCAGCCGGGGAGCTGTTTTTT; cdr3_aa: CASSPLAGGPAGELFF
clone_size: few; d_call: TRBD1; j_call: TRBJ2-2; v_call: TRBV11-1; cdr3_nt: TGTGCCAGCAGCCTTGGACAGGTGAACACCGGGGAGCTGTTTTTT; cdr3_aa: CASSLGQVNTGELFF
clone_size: -; d_call: TRBD2; j_call: TRBJ2-1; v_call: TRBV19; cdr3_nt: TGTGCCAGTAGTATCTCTAGCGGGAGATTCGAGAATGAGCAGTTCTTC; cdr3_aa: CASSISSGRFENEQFF
clone_size: -; d_call: -; j_call: TRBJ1-2; v_call: TRBV28; cdr3_nt: TGTGCCAGCAGTTTGGGAGGACGGGCTAACTATGGCTACACCTTC; cdr3_aa: CASSLGGRANYGYTF
clone_size: once; d_call: TRBD2; j_call: TRBJ2-7; v_call: TRBV5-1; cdr3_nt: TGCGCCAGCAGCTTGATCGGGGGGAACTACGAGCAGTACTTC; cdr3_aa: CASSLIGGNYEQYF
clone_size: few; d_call: -; j_call: TRBJ2-5; v_call: TRBV5-6; cdr3_nt: TGTGCCAGCAGCTTGTTAGGGAGAGGCCAAGAGACCCAGTACTTC; cdr3_aa: CASSLLGRGQETQYF
clone_size: -; d_call: -; j_call: TRBJ2-3; v_call: TRBV7-2; cdr3_nt: TGTGCCAGCAGCGTACAGGTACGGGATACGCAGTATTTT; cdr3_aa: CASSVQVRDTQYF
clone_size: -; d_call: -; j_call: TRBJ1-5; v_call: TRBV6-5; cdr3_nt: TGTGCCAGCAGGGCGATACAGGATAGCAATCAGCCCCAGCATTTT; cdr3_aa: CASRAIQDSNQPQHF
clone_size: -; d_call: -; j_call: TRBJ2-7; v_call: TRBV4-1; cdr3_nt: TGCGCCAGCAGTCCCTCAGGGTCGGGCTACGAGCAGTACTTC; cdr3_aa: CASSPSGSGYEQYF
clone_size: -; d_call: -; j_call: TRBJ1-5; v_call: TRBV30; cdr3_nt: TGTGCCTGGAGCGTTGGGGGGATTTGGGTCAATCAGCCCCAGCATTTT; cdr3_aa: CAWSVGGIWVNQPQHF
clone_size: -; d_call: TRBD2; j_call: TRBJ2-7; v_call: TRBV30; cdr3_nt: TGTGCCTGGAGTGTAGGAGCTAGCGGGACGTCCTACGAGCAGTACTTC; cdr3_aa: CAWSVGASGTSYEQYF
clone_size: -; d_call: TRBD2; j_call: TRBJ2-7; v_call: TRBV10-3; cdr3_nt: TGTGCCATCAGCCCGGGGGGAGTCTACGAGCAGTACTTC; cdr3_aa: CAISPGGVYEQYF
clone_size: -; d_call: -; j_call: TRBJ1-2; v_call: TRBV7-9; cdr3_nt: TGTGCCAGCAGCTTAGATAGAACAGGACCCTATGGCTACACCTTC; cdr3_aa: CASSLDRTGPYGYTF
clone_size: -; d_call: -; j_call: TRBJ2-3; v_call: TRBV7-3; cdr3_nt: TGTGCCAGCAGCCCCCGTCCCACAGATACGCAGTATTTT; cdr3_aa: CASSPRPTDTQYF
clone_size: -; d_call: TRBD1; j_call: TRBJ1-5; v_call: TRBV5-1; cdr3_nt: TGCGCCAGCAGCCTCGGACAGGGGCCTAATCAGCCCCAGCATTTT; cdr3_aa: CASSLGQGPNQPQHF
clone_size: -; d_call: -; j_call: TRBJ1-5; v_call: TRBV5-8; cdr3_nt: TGTGCCAGCAGCTTTATCAGGGGACGCAATCAGCCCCAGCATTTT; cdr3_aa: CASSFIRGRNQPQHF
clone_size: -; d_call: -; j_call: TRBJ2-6; v_call: TRBV2; cdr3_nt: TGTGCCAGCATTGAGGGGCCTGGGGCCAACGTCCTGACTTTC; cdr3_aa: CASIEGPGANVLTF
clone_size: -; d_call: -; j_call: TRBJ2-4; v_call: TRBV5-1; cdr3_nt: TGCGCCAGCAGCTCGATCCAGGGGAACGCCAAAAACATTCAGTACTTC; cdr3_aa: CASSSIQGNAKNIQYF
clone_size: few; d_call: TRBD1; j_call: TRBJ1-2; v_call: TRBV4-3; cdr3_nt: TGCGCCAGCAGCCAGGGACAGGGGTCCTATGGCTACACCTTC; cdr3_aa: CASSQGQGSYGYTF
clone_size: -; d_call: -; j_call: TRBJ2-7; v_call: TRBV9; cdr3_nt: TGTGCCAGCAGCGTAGATGGGGAGATCCACGAGCAGTACTTC; cdr3_aa: CASSVDGEIHEQYF
clone_size: -; d_call: -; j_call: TRBJ1-5; v_call: TRBV6-5; cdr3_nt: TGTGCCAGCAGTTACGCAGGGTGGGGATCAAATCAGCCCCAGCATTTT; cdr3_aa: CASSYAGWGSNQPQHF
clone_size: -; d_call: -; j_call: TRBJ2-2; v_call: TRBV28; cdr3_nt: TGTGCCAGCAGTTCTCCGGACATCCTCGGGGAGCTGTTTTTT; cdr3_aa: CASSSPDILGELFF
clone_size: -; d_call: TRBD1; j_call: TRBJ1-4; v_call: TRBV19; cdr3_nt: TGTGCCAGTATGGACAGGGCTATCGGTGAAAAACTGTTTTTT; cdr3_aa: CASMDRAIGEKLFF
clone_size: -; d_call: TRBD1; j_call: TRBJ1-4; v_call: TRBV5-4; cdr3_nt: TGTGCCAGCAGCTCGGGACAGGTTAATGAAAAACTGTTTTTT; cdr3_aa: CASSSGQVNEKLFF
clone_size: -; d_call: -; j_call: TRBJ2-7; v_call: TRBV7-9; cdr3_nt: TGTGCCAGCAGCCTCAGGGACACGTCCTACGGCGAGCAGTACTTC; cdr3_aa: CASSLRDTSYGEQYF
clone_size: -; d_call: TRBD1; j_call: TRBJ1-1; v_call: TRBV4-3; cdr3_nt: TGCGCCAGCAGCCGGGGACAGGGACTCACTGAAGCTTTCTTT; cdr3_aa: CASSRGQGLTEAFF
clone_size: -; d_call: TRBD1; j_call: TRBJ1-2; v_call: TRBV6-5; cdr3_nt: TGTGCCAGCAGTTCCACAGGGGACTATGGCTACACCTTC; cdr3_aa: CASSSTGDYGYTF
clone_size: -; d_call: TRBD1; j_call: TRBJ2-7; v_call: TRBV7-2; cdr3_nt: TGTGCCAGCAGCTTAGGAACAGGCTGGGGACAGGCAACCTACGAGCAGTACTTC; cdr3_aa: CASSLGTGWGQATYEQYF
clone_size: -; d_call: -; j_call: TRBJ1-1; v_call: TRBV5-4; cdr3_nt: TGTGCCAGCAGCTGGGGGGGAATTGTAGAAGCTTTCTTT; cdr3_aa: CASSWGGIVEAFF
clone_size: -; d_call: -; j_call: TRBJ1-5; v_call: TRBV27; cdr3_nt: TGTGCCAGCCCTACGCAGGGGTCAGCTCAGCCCCAGCATTTT; cdr3_aa: CASPTQGSAQPQHF
clone_size: -; d_call: TRBD1; j_call: TRBJ2-7; v_call: TRBV5-6; cdr3_nt: TGTGCCAGCAGCTTAGGACAGGGGGCCGAGCAGTACTTC; cdr3_aa: CASSLGQGAEQYF
clone_size: -; d_call: -; j_call: TRBJ1-1; v_call: TRBV14; cdr3_nt: TGTGCCAGCAGCCAAGATGGGCCGTCGGAAGCTTTCTTT; cdr3_aa: CASSQDGPSEAFF
clone_size: -; d_call: -; j_call: TRBJ1-5; v_call: TRBV2; cdr3_nt: TGTGCCAGCAGTGAAGTTGGGAGAAATCAGCCCCAGCATTTT; cdr3_aa: CASSEVGRNQPQHF